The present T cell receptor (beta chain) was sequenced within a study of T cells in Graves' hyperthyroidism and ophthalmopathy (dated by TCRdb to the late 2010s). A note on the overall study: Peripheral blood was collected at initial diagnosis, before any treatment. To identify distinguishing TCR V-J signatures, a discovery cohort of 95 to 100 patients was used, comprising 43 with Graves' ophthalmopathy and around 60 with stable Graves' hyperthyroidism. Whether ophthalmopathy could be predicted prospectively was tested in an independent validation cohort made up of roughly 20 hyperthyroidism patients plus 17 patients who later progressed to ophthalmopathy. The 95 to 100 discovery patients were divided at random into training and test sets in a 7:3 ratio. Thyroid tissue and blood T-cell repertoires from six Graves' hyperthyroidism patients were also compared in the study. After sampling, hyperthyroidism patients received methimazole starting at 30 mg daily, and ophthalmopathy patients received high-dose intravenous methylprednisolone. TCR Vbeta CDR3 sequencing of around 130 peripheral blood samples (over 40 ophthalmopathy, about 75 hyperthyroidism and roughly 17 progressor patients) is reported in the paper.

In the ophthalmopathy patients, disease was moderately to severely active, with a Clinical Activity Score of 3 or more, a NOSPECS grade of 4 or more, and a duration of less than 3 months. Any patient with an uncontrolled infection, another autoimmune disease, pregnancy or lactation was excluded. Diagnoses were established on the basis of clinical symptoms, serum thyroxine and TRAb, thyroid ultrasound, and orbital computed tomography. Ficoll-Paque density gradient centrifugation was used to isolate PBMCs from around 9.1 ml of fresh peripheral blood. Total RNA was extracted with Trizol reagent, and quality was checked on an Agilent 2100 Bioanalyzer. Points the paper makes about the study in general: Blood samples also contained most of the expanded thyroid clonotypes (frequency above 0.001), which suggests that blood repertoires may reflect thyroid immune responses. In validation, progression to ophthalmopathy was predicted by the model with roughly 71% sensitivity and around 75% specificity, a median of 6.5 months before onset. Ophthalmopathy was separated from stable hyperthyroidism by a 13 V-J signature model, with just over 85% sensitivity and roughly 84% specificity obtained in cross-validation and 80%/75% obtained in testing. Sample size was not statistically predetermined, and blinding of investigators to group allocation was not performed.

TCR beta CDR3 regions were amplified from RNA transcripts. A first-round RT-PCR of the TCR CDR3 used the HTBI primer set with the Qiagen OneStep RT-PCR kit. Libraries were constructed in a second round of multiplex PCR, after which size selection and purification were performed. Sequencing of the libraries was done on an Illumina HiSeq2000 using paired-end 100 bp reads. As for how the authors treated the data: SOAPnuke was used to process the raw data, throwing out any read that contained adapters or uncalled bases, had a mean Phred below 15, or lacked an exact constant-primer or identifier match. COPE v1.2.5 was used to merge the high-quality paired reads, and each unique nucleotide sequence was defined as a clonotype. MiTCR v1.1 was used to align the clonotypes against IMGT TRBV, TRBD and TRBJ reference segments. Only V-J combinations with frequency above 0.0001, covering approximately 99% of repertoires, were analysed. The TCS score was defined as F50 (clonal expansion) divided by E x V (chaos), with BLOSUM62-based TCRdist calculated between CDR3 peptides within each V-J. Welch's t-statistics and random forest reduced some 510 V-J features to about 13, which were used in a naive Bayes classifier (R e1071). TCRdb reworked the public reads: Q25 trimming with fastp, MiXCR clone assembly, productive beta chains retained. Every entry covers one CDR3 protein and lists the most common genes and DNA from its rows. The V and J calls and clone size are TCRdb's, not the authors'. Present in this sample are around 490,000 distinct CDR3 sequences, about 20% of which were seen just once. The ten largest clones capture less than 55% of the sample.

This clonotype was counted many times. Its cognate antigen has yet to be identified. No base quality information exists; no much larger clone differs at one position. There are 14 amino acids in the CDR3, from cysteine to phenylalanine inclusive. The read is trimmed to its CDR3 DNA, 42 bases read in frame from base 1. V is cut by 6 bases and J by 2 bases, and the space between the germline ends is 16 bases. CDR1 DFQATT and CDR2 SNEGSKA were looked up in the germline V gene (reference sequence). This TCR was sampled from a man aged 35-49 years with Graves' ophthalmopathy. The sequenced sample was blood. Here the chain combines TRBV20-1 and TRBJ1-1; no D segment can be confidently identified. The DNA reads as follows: TGCAGTGCCTATGGGCCCCGAGGCAACACTGAAGCTTTCTTT. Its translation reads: CSAYGPRGNTEAFF.